Each of the 21 T cell receptor beta chains below was sequenced from the same sample in a study of blood T cell repertoires in COVID-19. Libraries were prepared by immunoSEQ multiplex PCR; TCRdb keeps only in-frame clonotypes and omits some of them. The sample includes around 170,000 clones, less than 90% of them seen just once. Specimen: peripheral blood. The receptor source for this set is a man aged 55-75 years with acute or convalescent COVID-19.

The V and J genes are TRBV5-3 and TRBJ2-7, with D possibly matching TRBD1 (5 bases). TRBV5-3 is identified as an open reading frame with a role that is uncertain. The length of the CDR3 is 14 residues. Trimming removed 5 bases from V and 3 bases from J, with 15 bases in between. The DNA for the CDR3 is TGTGCCAGAAGTGGGATCCAGGGTTACTACGAGCAGTACTTC. Protein: CARSGIQGYYEQYF.

The chain is built from TRBV6-5 and TRBJ2-2; a weak D match, TRBD2 (6 bases). Germline CDR1 is MNHEY and CDR2 is SVGAGI. The CDR3 consists of 15 residues. Trimming pared 10 bases from V and 6 bases from J, leaving 21 bases between. The CDR3 DNA sequence: TGTGCCACCTCAACACTCCGGAGGGACGCCGGGGAGCTGTTTTTT. It codes for CATSTLRRDAGELFF.

The chain combines TRBV28 with TRBJ2-7, with 7 bases identical to TRBD2. The CDR3 loop spans 19 amino acids. CDR1 MDHEN and CDR2 SYDVKM come from the germline V gene. The V segment lost 10 bases and the J segment 2 bases; nucleotides outside the gene matches: 26. CDR3 region: CATSTRELARGNYPYEQYF. In DNA, the CDR3 is TGTGCCACCTCGACTAGGGAGCTAGCGCGGGGGAATTACCCCTACGAGCAGTACTTC.

The chain has TRBV7-8 and TRBJ1-5; the D gene is possibly TRBD1 (6 bases). CDR1 is SGHVS and CDR2 is FQNEAQ in the germline V gene. Trimming removed 0 bases from V and 4 bases from J, with 10 bases in between. This CDR3 has 15 amino acids. The CDR3 bases are TGTGCCAGCAGCTTAGCAGGGACACCAAATCAGCCCCAGCATTTT. Translating gives CASSLAGTPNQPQHF.

The gene calls are TRBV2 and TRBJ2-7, with 9 nucleotides matching TRBD2. Germline V gene sequence: CDR1 SNHLY, CDR2 FYNNEI. The CDR3 contains 15 residues. V lost 3 bases and J lost 1; bases outside the gene matches: 4. The CDR3 protein is CASSEGSGRSYEQYF. Written as DNA, the CDR3 is TGTGCCAGCAGTGAGGGTAGCGGGAGATCCTACGAGCAGTACTTC.

The chain is built from TRBV3-1 (or the pseudogene TRBV3-2) and TRBJ1-2, with no clear D. Germline-derived CDR1 and CDR2 are LGHDT and YNNKEL (reference sequence). Trimming took off 4 bases at V and 2 bases at J, with 11 bases between the two ends. The CDR3 runs to 14 residues. CDR3 sequence (DNA): TGTGCCAGCAGCCTGGAGCGGTGGAACTATGGCTACACCTTC. This sequence encodes CASSLERWNYGYTF.

The chain employs TRBV10-1 and TRBJ1-5; the D is unclear. Looked up from germline, CDR1 is WNHNN and CDR2 is SYGVQD (reference sequence). The CDR3 extends over 17 amino acids. V dropped 8 bases and J dropped 5 bases, with 25 bases sitting between them. The CDR3 bases are TGCGCCAGCTGGGGTAGTGGGTTCGGGGTCGTCCATCAGCCCCAGCATTTT. Protein sequence: CASWGSGFGVVHQPQHF.

The rearrangement joins TRBV6-5 to TRBJ2-5; 7 bases fit TRBD2. CDR1 and CDR2 from the germline V gene are MNHEY and SVGAGI. V was pared by 3 bases and J by 5 bases, with 12 bases of the junction left unmatched. The length of the CDR3 is 16 residues. CDR3 protein: CASSYSTSLRSETQYF. The CDR3 DNA sequence: TGTGCCAGCAGTTATTCGACTAGCCTACGTTCCGAGACCCAGTACTTC.

This clone has more than one count but fewer than ten. The genes are TRBV6-1 and TRBJ1-2; D not certain. The CDR3 spans 14 residues. Germline V gene data show CDR1 as MNHNS and CDR2 as SASEGT. Trimming removed 1 base from V and 3 bases from J, with 9 bases in between. CDR3 sequence reads: CASSEVIGYYGYTF. CDR3 bases: TGTGCCAGCAGTGAAGTGATCGGGTACTATGGCTACACCTTC.

V and J are TRBV6-5 and TRBJ1-1, with no clear D. CDR3 length equals 14 residues. V was trimmed by 0 bases and J by 1 base, leaving 6 bases between them. Per the germline V gene, CDR1 is MNHEY and CDR2 is SVGAGI. The CDR3 coding sequence is TGTGCCAGCAGTTACTCGACTCCGAACACTGAAGCTTTCTTT. Encoded protein: CASSYSTPNTEAFF.

V usage is TRBV7-3 and J usage is TRBJ2-7; 13 bases match TRBD2. In germline, CDR1 is SGHTA, CDR2 FQGTGA. The CDR3 sequence is 19 residues long. V dropped 4 bases and J dropped 1; count of bases not matched to a gene: 13. CDR3 protein: CASSSPHPTSGRRSYEQYF. Here the CDR3 DNA reads TGTGCCAGCAGCTCCCCCCATCCGACTAGCGGGAGGAGATCCTACGAGCAGTACTTC. The full variable domain, with the rest looked up from reference TRBV7-3 and TRBJ2-7, is GAGVSQTPSNKVTEKGKYVELRCDPISGHTALYWYRQSLGQGPEFLIYFQGTGAADDSGLPNDRFFAVRPEGSVSTLKIQRTERGDSAVYLCASSSPHPTSGRRSYEQYFGPGTRLTVT.

This chain connects TRBV6-5 to TRBJ1-2, with unresolved D. Trimming took off 6 bases at V and 7 bases at J, with 18 bases between the two ends. Germline loops: CDR1 MNHEY, CDR2 SVGAGI. The CDR3 contains 14 residues. In DNA form, the CDR3 reads TGTGCCAGCAGCCTCGAGGTGGCTATGGCTGGCTACACCTTC. Translating gives CASSLEVAMAGYTF.

CDR3 nucleotide sequence: TGCGCCAGCAGCTTGGGGGACAGCAACTACAATGAGCAGTTCTTC. This translates into CASSLGDSNYNEQFF. V is TRBV5-1 and J is TRBJ2-1, with 7 bases matching TRBD1. With V trimmed by 0 bases and J by 3 bases, 3 bases remained unmatched. This CDR3 has 15 amino acids. Germline V gene sequence: CDR1 SGHRS, CDR2 YFSETQ.

This sequence joins TRBV11-3 and TRBJ2-2, with 8 bases aligning to TRBD1. V lost 5 bases, J lost 0 bases, and 8 bases stayed unmatched. This CDR3 is built from 17 residues. Germline values: CDR1 SGHNT, CDR2 YENEEA. CDR3 DNA: TGTGCCAGCAGCCCCCGACAGGGGTCCCCGAACACCGGGGAGCTGTTTTTT. This codes for CASSPRQGSPNTGELFF.

The V and J genes are TRBV5-1 and TRBJ2-1, with TRBD1 matching over 9 bases. V shed 4 bases, J shed 2 bases, and the junction held 4 bases outside the gene matches. This CDR3 comprises 15 residues. Looked up from germline, CDR1 is SGHRS and CDR2 is YFSETQ. CDR3 nucleotide sequence: TGCGCCAGCAGCCCGGGACAGGGTACCTACAATGAGCAGTTCTTC. This codes for CASSPGQGTYNEQFF.

The gene calls are TRBV5-4 and TRBJ2-1; 14 bases map to TRBD2. Germline-derived CDR1 and CDR2 are SGHNT and YYREEE (reference sequence). J lost 9 bases, V lost 4 bases, and 15 bases had no gene match. CDR3 length: 18 residues. CDR3 bases: TGTGCCAGCAGCCCCGGGACTAGCGGGGGCCTCCTCAGGGGTGAGCAGTTCTTC. Protein product: CASSPGTSGGLLRGEQFF.

CDR3 residues: CASTPTGAEGYTF. CDR3 in DNA: TGTGCCAGCACCCCGACAGGGGCGGAAGGCTACACCTTC. The chain carries TRBV12-3 or TRBV12-4 and TRBJ1-2, with 8 bases lining up with TRBD1. The CDR3 spans 13 residues. Trimming cost V 7 bases and J 8 bases; bases outside gene matches: 9.

This chain uses TRBV5-6 with TRBJ2-5; maybe TRBD2 (5 bases). The ends were cut back, 0 bases at V and 2 bases at J, with 11 bases in the middle. The CDR3 is 15 residues long. The germline gives CDR1 SGHDT, CDR2 YYEEEE. CDR3 nucleotides: TGTGCCAGCAGCTTGGTTTCCGGGAAGCAAGAGACCCAGTACTTC. This translates into CASSLVSGKQETQYF.

This clone came up a few times. The gene calls are TRBV2 and TRBJ2-2; no clear D gene. V was shortened by 1 base and J by 0 bases, with 6 bases between the two germline ends. The V gene's germline CDR1 is SNHLY and CDR2 FYNNEI. The CDR3 length is 15 residues. The CDR3 nucleotides are TGTGCCAGCAGTGAAGGGCAAGCGAACACCGGGGAGCTGTTTTTT. Its translation is CASSEGQANTGELFF.

V usage is TRBV30 and J usage is TRBJ2-5; 11 bases are a match to TRBD1. The CDR3 spans 14 residues. Per the germline V gene, CDR1 is GTSNPN and CDR2 is SVGIG (reference sequence). V lost 1 base to trimming and J lost 4 bases; unmatched junction nucleotides: 2. As DNA, the CDR3 is TGTGCCTGGAGTGGGACAGGGGGCCGAGAGACCCAGTACTTC. Translated: CAWSGTGGRETQYF.

CDR3 DNA sequence: TGTGCCAGCAGTGAAAGCGACAGGGGAAGGGGGTCGAGTGGCTACACCTTC. Translation gives CASSESDRGRGSSGYTF. The chain joins TRBV6-1 to TRBJ1-2; the match to TRBD1 covers 8 bases. The CDR3 is 17 amino acids. The V gene's germline CDR1 is MNHNS and CDR2 SASEGT. After removal of 2 bases from V and 7 bases from J, the junction contained 15 bases not matched to a gene.